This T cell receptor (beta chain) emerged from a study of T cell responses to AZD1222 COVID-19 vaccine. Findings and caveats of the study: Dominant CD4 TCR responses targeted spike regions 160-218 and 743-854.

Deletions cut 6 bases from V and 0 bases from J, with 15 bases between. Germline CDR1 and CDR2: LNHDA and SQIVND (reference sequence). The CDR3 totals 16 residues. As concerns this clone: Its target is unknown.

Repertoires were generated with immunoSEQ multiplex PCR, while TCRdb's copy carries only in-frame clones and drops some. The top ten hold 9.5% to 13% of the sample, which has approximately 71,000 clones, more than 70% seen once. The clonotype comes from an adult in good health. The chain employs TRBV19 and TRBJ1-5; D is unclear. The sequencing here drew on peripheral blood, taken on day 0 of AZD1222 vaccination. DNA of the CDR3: TGTGCCAGTAGCCCTGGCGGACTCCTTAGCAATCAGCCCCAGCATTTT. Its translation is CASSPGGLLSNQPQHF.